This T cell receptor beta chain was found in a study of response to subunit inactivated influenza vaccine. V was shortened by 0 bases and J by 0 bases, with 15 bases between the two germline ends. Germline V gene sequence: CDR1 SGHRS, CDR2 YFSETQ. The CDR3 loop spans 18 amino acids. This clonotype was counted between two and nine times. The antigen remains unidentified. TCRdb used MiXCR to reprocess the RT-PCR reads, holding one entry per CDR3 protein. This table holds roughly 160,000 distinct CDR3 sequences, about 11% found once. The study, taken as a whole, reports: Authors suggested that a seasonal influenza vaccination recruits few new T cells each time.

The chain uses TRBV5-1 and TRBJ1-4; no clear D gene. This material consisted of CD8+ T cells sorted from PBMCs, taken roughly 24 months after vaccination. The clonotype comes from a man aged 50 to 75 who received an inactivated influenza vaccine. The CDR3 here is CASSLDWVGLSTNEKLFF. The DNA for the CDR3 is TGCGCCAGCAGCTTGGATTGGGTGGGGTTGTCAACTAATGAAAAACTGTTTTTT. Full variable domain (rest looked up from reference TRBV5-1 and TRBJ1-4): KAGVTQTPRYLIKTRGQQVTLSCSPISGHRSVSWYQQTPGQGLQFLFEYFSETQRNKGNFPGRFSGRQFSNSRSEMNVSTLELGDSALYLCASSLDWVGLSTNEKLFFGSGTQLSVL.